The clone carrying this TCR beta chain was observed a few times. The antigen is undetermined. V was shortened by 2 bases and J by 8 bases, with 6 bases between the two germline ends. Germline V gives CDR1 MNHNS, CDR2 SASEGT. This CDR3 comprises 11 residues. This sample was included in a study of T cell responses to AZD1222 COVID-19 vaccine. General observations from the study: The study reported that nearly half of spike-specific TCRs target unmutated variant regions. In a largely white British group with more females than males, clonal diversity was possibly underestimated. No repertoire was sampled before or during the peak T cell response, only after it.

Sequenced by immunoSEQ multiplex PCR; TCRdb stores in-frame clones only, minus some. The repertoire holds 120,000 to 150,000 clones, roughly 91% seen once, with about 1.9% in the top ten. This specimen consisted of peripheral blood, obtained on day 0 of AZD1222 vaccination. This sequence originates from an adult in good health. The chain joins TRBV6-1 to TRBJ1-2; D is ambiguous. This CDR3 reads CASSEPQGYTF. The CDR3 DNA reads TGTGCCAGCAGTGAACCTCAGGGCTACACCTTC.